These 4 T cell receptor beta chains came from one sample sequenced in a study of T cells expressing NK-cell markers. TCRdb re-analyzed the 5' RACE reads; it lists each CDR3 protein once, without DNA. Recorded for this sample: 400,000 to 550,000 distinct CDR3 sequences. The sequencing input was blood T cells: a sorted CD56 or NKG2C T cell subset, CD4+ or CD8+ T cells, or bulk PBMC T cells (not recorded which). These receptors all come from a woman aged 18 to 75 in good health.

The rearrangement uses TRBV4-1 and TRBJ2-2; checking the TCRdb D call of TRBD2 is not possible without DNA. Germline-derived CDR1 and CDR2 are MGHRA and YSYEKL. CDR3 length: 15 residues. The CDR3 is CASSQAGAGTGELFF.

V gene TRBV5-1 combines with J gene TRBJ1-2; TCRdb returns TRBD1, unconfirmable since there is no DNA. Germline lookup yields CDR1 SGHRS and CDR2 YFSETQ. CDR3 length: 14 amino acids. The CDR3 sequence: CASSLGDLGYGYTF.

The chain employs TRBV2 and TRBJ1-2; without DNA, the TCRdb call of TRBD1 cannot be checked. The germline gives CDR1 SNHLY, CDR2 FYNNEI. The CDR3 consists of 13 residues. CDR3 in amino acids: CASSAQGNYGYTF.

The V and J genes are TRBV4-1 and TRBJ2-3; TCRdb's assignment of TRBD2 cannot be checked, as there is no DNA. The germline CDR1 and CDR2 sequences are MGHRA and YSYEKL. The CDR3 consists of 15 residues. CDR3 residues: CASSHPPRDTDTQYF.